Reported below is one T cell receptor (beta chain). These data belong to a study of blood T cell repertoires in COVID-19. From germline, CDR1 is SGHRS and CDR2 YFSETQ. Trimming removed 3 bases from V and 1 base from J; junction bases left unmatched: 4. This CDR3 is 15 amino acids long. Original processing methods: For nucleated cells, counts were estimated from reference gene primer amplification. Produced via immunoSEQ multiplex PCR; TCRdb's table is partial and in-frame only. The D gene and trimming were derived from the DNA, and the V and J assignments and clone size from that table. Among tens of thousands of clones listed, 91% were seen once.

This sequence originates from a human donor in a cohort sampled during active COVID-19. The chain is built from TRBV5-1 and TRBJ2-5; 9 nucleotides match TRBD2. The sample was peripheral blood. The CDR3 region is CASSSGGGVQETQYF. CDR3 nucleotide sequence: TGCGCCAGCAGCTCCGGCGGGGGGGTCCAAGAGACCCAGTACTTC.